A single sample is the source of the 11 T cell receptor beta chains below, sequenced in a study of technical replicates of blood from several donors. Assay used: immunoSEQ multiplex PCR; TCRdb lists only in-frame clones, some missing. Among around 69,000 clones listed, around nine tenths were seen once. The sequenced sample consisted of PBMCs. Receptors originate from a human donor in good health. Some clones in this sample may be carry-over from other donors' samples.

The V call is TRBV18, the J call TRBJ2-2; D is possibly TRBD1 (6 bases). This CDR3 comprises 16 residues. The germline V gene has CDR1 KGHSH and CDR2 LQKENI. V was trimmed by 2 bases and J by 0 bases, leaving 10 bases between them. DNA of the CDR3: TGTGCCAGCTCACCAGACAGGAACGCGAACACCGGGGAGCTGTTTTTT. This translates into CASSPDRNANTGELFF.

The rearrangement links TRBV13 to TRBJ2-3; 12 nucleotides agree with TRBD2. V dropped 5 bases and J dropped 1; count of bases not matched to a gene: 4. Germline V gene sequence: CDR1 PRHDT, CDR2 FYEKMQ (reference sequence). CDR3 size: 16 residues. The CDR3 loop reads CASSQRLAGGTDTQYF. For the CDR3, the DNA is TGTGCCAGCAGCCAAAGACTAGCGGGAGGCACAGATACGCAGTATTTT.

The V gene is TRBV4-3, the J gene TRBJ1-2; no firm D call. V lost 4 bases and J lost 3, with 18 bases in between. CDR3 size: 16 residues. The V gene's germline CDR1 is LGHNA and CDR2 YSLEER. The CDR3 protein is CASSRSGGSWDYGYTF. As DNA, the CDR3 is TGCGCCAGCAGCCGAAGCGGAGGGAGTTGGGACTATGGCTACACCTTC.

The V call is TRBV7-8, the J call TRBJ1-1; TRBD1 is a possible D gene (6 bases). The CDR3 is 14 residues long. Trimming left V 3 bases short and J 5 bases short, with 13 bases between. Germline V gene lookup returns CDR1 SGHVS and CDR2 FQNEAQ. In DNA form, the CDR3 reads TGTGCCAGCAGCTTGTTTCAGGGGCGGACTGAAGCTTTCTTT. Translated, it gives CASSLFQGRTEAFF.

V usage is TRBV19 and J usage is TRBJ2-7; 10 nucleotides match TRBD1. This CDR3 is built from 15 residues. With 6 bases clipped from V and 0 bases from J, the junction kept 5 bases outside the gene matches. Germline V gene sequence: CDR1 LNHDA, CDR2 SQIVND (reference sequence). The CDR3 sequence: CASRDRGSFSYEQYF. The CDR3 DNA follows: TGTGCCAGTAGGGACAGGGGGTCATTCTCCTACGAGCAGTACTTC.

The rearrangement uses TRBV4-1 and TRBJ2-1; 9 bases align to TRBD2. This CDR3 contains 16 residues. Trimming cost V 1 base and J 7 bases; bases outside gene matches: 8. Germline V lookup: CDR1 MGHRA, CDR2 YSYEKL. The CDR3 protein is CASSQVGGGVLNEQFF. The DNA for the CDR3 is TGCGCCAGCAGCCAAGTTGGCGGGGGGGTATTAAATGAGCAGTTCTTC.

The rearrangement uses TRBV7-2 and TRBJ1-4, with D possibly TRBD1 on 6 matching bases. The V gene's germline CDR1 is SGHTA and CDR2 FQGNSA. V lost 2 bases to trimming and J lost 0 bases, with 10 bases between them. CDR3 size: 16 residues. The CDR3 spells CASSLTQGATNEKLFF. As DNA, the CDR3 is TGTGCCAGCAGCTTAACACAGGGCGCAACTAATGAAAAACTGTTTTTT.

The table lists this clone with a count of one. This rearrangement joins TRBV6-1 to TRBJ2-7; D is unclear. Trimming cost V 0 bases and J 4 bases, with 7 bases left between them. Germline CDR1 and CDR2: MNHNS and SASEGT. The CDR3 extends over 13 amino acids. The CDR3 DNA reads TGTGCCAGCAGTGAAGCGTCGACTTACGAGCAGTACTTC. It yields the protein CASSEASTYEQYF.

V is TRBV7-9 and J is TRBJ2-2, with TRBD2 as a possible D gene (5 bases). The CDR3 totals 16 residues. V lost 3 bases and J 6 bases, leaving 17 bases between the germline ends. Germline V lookup: CDR1 SEHNR, CDR2 FQNEAQ (reference sequence). CDR3 region: CASSFLERGGAGELFF. For the CDR3, the DNA is TGTGCCAGCAGCTTCCTCGAGCGAGGAGGCGCCGGGGAGCTGTTTTTT.

On this clone itself: Other DNA sequences from this sample encode an identical CDR3 as well. The rearrangement joins TRBV4-3 to TRBJ1-1, with TRBD1 as a possible D gene (5 bases). Germline loops: CDR1 LGHNA, CDR2 YSLEER. Trimming shortened V by 2 bases and J by 3 bases, and 10 bases separated the two germline ends. The CDR3 contains 14 residues. The CDR3 here is CASSQSGQDTEAFF. The CDR3 DNA is TGCGCCAGCAGCCAATCCGGACAAGACACTGAAGCTTTCTTT.

The chain employs TRBV20-1 and TRBJ1-1; 7 bases line up with TRBD1. This CDR3 spans 11 amino acids. Trimming cost V 1 base and J 14 bases; bases outside gene matches: 7. The germline V gene has CDR1 DFQATT and CDR2 SNEGSKA (reference sequence). The CDR3 loop is CSARVAGGFFF. The CDR3 DNA sequence: TGCAGTGCTAGAGTGGCAGGGGGATTCTTCTTT.